This T cell receptor (beta chain) was sequenced in a study of T cell repertoires in cytomegalovirus infection. Overall study context: HLA-B-restricted CMV epitopes that are well studied were used alongside recently identified HLA-C-restricted ones. Both a matching HLA type and CMV infection were indicated by public TCR beta signatures.

The germline V gene encodes CDR1 MNHEY and CDR2 SVGEGT. This CDR3 region has 17 residues. The germline V and J ends were trimmed by 0 bases and 6 bases, with 20 bases remaining between them. Comment on this clonotype: Its target is not known.

Points from the study as a whole: Clonotype analysis showed dominance of the ex vivo response by HLA-C-restricted CMV-specific TCR beta clonotypes.

From the reads, TCRdb called clonotypes with MiXCR, one entry per CDR3 protein. This table has 450,000 to 600,000 distinct CDR3 sequences, more than 30% appearing once. The source material was cultured PBMCs, sampled from culture after CMV antigen stimulation. The receptor comes from a human donor in good health (CMV status not recorded). Some clones in this sample may be carry-over from other donors' samples. The gene calls are TRBV6-2 or TRBV6-3 and TRBJ1-1; D remains unclear. The CDR3 sequence is CASSYSKGPRIRSEAFF. CDR3 bases: TGTGCCAGCAGTTACTCAAAAGGTCCCAGGATAAGGTCTGAAGCTTTCTTT.